This T cell receptor (beta chain) was captured by sequencing in a study of blood T cell repertoires in COVID-19. Study context: Whether acute or convalescent, the COVID-19 samples came from the United States, Italy and Spain. The analysed material was cDNA or gDNA that came from T cells, B-cell-depleted T cells, or PBMCs.

Original processing methods: Researchers report that nucleated cell counts were estimated from reference gene primer amplification. Assay: immunoSEQ multiplex PCR; the TCRdb copy retains only in-frame clones and omits some. V, J and clone size were drawn from that table, and D and trimming were deduced from the DNA. In the table there are more than 85,000 clones, around 83% of which are singletons. Sequenced material: peripheral blood. The sequence derives from an elderly woman with acute or convalescent COVID-19.

The CDR3 DNA is TGTGCCAGCAGTTACGGGGCGGACAGCACAGATACGCAGTATTTT. Translating gives CASSYGADSTDTQYF. This chain uses TRBV6-2 or TRBV6-3 with TRBJ2-3, with D perhaps matching TRBD1 (5 bases). V dropped 2 bases and J dropped 0 bases, with 9 bases sitting between them. CDR1 is MNHEY, CDR2 SVGEGT, per germline. The CDR3 is 15 amino acids.